The text below deals with one T cell receptor beta chain. Its specificity is unknown. These data belong to a study of T cell clonotyping in hematopoietic cell transplantation. Findings and caveats of the study: Broader posttransplant TCR repertoire diversity was predicted by graft donor and pretransplant recipient Inverse Simpson Index values. Cells were unsorted, so CD4 and CD8 contributions were not separated.

The assay was immunoSEQ multiplex PCR, and TCRdb's table has in-frame clones only and misses some. The data contain 15,000 to 20,000 clones, less than 80% of them singletons. Sequenced material: peripheral blood mononuclear cells. This sequence originates from a woman aged 55 to 70 in good health. Some clones in this sample may be carry-over from other donors' samples.

In DNA form, the CDR3 reads TGTGCCAGCAGTTTCGCACGGAGCACAGATACGCAGTATTTT. Translation gives CASSFARSTDTQYF. V usage is TRBV27 and J usage is TRBJ2-3; D is unclear. CDR3 length equals 14 residues. CDR1 MNHEY and CDR2 SMNVEV come from the germline V gene (reference sequence). The V end lost 3 bases, the J end lost 0 bases, and 7 bases lay between the germline ends.